This T cell receptor beta chain was retrieved from a study of human T cells and chemical hapten exposure (dated by TCRdb to the early 2020s). Regarding the complete study: For sensitization, 2% DPC in acetone was applied to a roughly 2 cm by roughly 2 cm area of upper inner arm skin. Libraries were combined into a pool for sequencing, and differences in TCR yield between samples came mainly from small differences in library volumes within the pool. Blood for TCR sequencing was provided by twenty-nine alopecia patients at one to four time points (pre-sensitization, 2, 6 and 24 weeks). Patient blood was sampled pre-sensitization (week 0) and at 2, 6 and about 24 weeks after DPC sensitization. Throughout the approximately 25-week study period, patients were also given weekly therapeutic DPC doses on the scalp. Patch testing was performed on the upper back with Finn chambers containing 0.01% DPC, and the patch tests were scored after 6 days according to International Contact Dermatitis Research Group standards. The mostly female patient cohort included alopecia areata with under or over 50% scalp involvement, alopecia totalis and alopecia universalis. The study tracked peripheral blood TCR repertoire changes in vivo during primary and secondary sensitization to the hapten diphenylcyclopropenone (DPC) in alopecia patients.

Its CDR3 holds 15 amino acids, cysteine through phenylalanine. For CDR1 and CDR2, the germline V gene lists SGHTA and FQGTGA. As to this clonotype: The clone's antigen remains unknown. The DNA is omitted, as the CDR3 cannot be located on it reliably, and the CDR3 follows TCRdb's listing.

Findings and caveats that apply to the study as a whole: The number of PT1 expanded TCRs positively correlated with patch test score, significant at thresholds 8, 16 and 32 but not 4. Alopecia, a presumed autoimmune disease, was present in all patients, so the immune response of the patients might differ from that of healthy individuals. Repeated subsampling changed both the strength of the expansion versus patch-test correlation and the threshold at which the correlation became significant. Expanded TCRs formed significantly more large CDR3 similarity clusters than pre-sensitization or healthy control sets, consistent with antigen-driven responses. The number of TCRs above 1 in 1000 frequency did not change with DPC sensitization; there was no evidence of global repertoire structure alterations.

According to the study, the label for this sample's time point signals: patch test 3, about 24 weeks after DPC sensitization. The treatment or condition label here, explained by the study, means: therapeutic diphenylcyclopropenone sensitization with weekly scalp DPC. At each patch-test visit, blood was drawn before the patch test was applied. Patients were eligible if aged 18 to 70, diagnosed with alopecia and judged suitable for DPC therapy, and pregnant patients were excluded. Unfractionated whole blood was collected in Tempus Blood RNA tubes, and total RNA was extracted from that blood. The library was made by RACE. For sequencing, a NextSeq 500 was employed. During library preparation, unique molecular identifiers were attached to individual cDNA molecules so that TCRs could be counted in a quantitative, reproducible way. From each blood RNA sample, both TCR alpha and TCR beta chains were sequenced. The original pipeline was this. A median of roughly 100,000 TCRs per sample was observed, with a range of about 23,224 to 700,000. The Decombinator software suite was used to annotate V, J and CDR3 in the TCR reads. To make PS versus PT1 abundance plots, every sample was subsampled to the same number of TCRs (28,000). TCRs were defined as expanded if absent before sensitization and observed at least eight times at the 2-week time point. In TCRdb, the public reads were trimmed at Q25 with fastp and aligned with MiXCR, with productive beta chains retained. Identical CDR3 protein sequences are pooled into one entry, listed with their most common genes and DNA. The V and J calls shown here were made by TCRdb, not taken from the authors' results. The sample table records about 52,000 distinct CDR3 sequences; approximately 9.9% of these occur just once. The top ten hold approximately 16% of the sample.

Recombination joined TRBV7-3 with TRBJ1-1. The clonotype comes from a woman aged 35 to 49 with alopecia areata. Some clones in this sample may be carry-over from other donors' samples. Source: whole blood, taken in connection with sensitization to the hapten diphenylcyclopropenone (DPC). CDR3 region: CASSLNHFGNTEAFF.